The rows below give T cell receptor beta chains drawn from one sample of a study of blood T cell repertoires in COVID-19. The protocol was immunoSEQ multiplex PCR, while the TCRdb copy is restricted to in-frame clones and leaves out a portion. Counted here are approximately 280,000 clones, roughly 88% occurring once; the ten biggest clones make up 9% to 9.5%. The specimen sequenced was peripheral blood. The receptors were gathered from a man between 18 and 35 years old with active or convalescent COVID-19. CDR3s include the opening cysteine and the closing phenylalanine or tryptophan. The order of the fields is clone size, D gene, V gene, J gene, CDR3 DNA, CDR3 protein. A D gene is named only where the DNA matches it firmly. The listing skips clone size in some rows; elsewhere it reads once, few, many or a size class.

once	.	TRBV4-2	TRBJ1-6	TGTGCCAGCAGCCAAGATAGGGGATCCTATAATTCACCCCTCCACTTT	CASSQDRGSYNSPLHF
.	TRBD1	TRBV7-2	TRBJ1-2	TGTGCCAGCAGCTTAGTTGCAGGGGGGCAAAGTTCTAACTATGGCTACACCTTC	CASSLVAGGQSSNYGYTF
.	.	TRBV11-2	TRBJ1-5	TGTGCCAGCAGCTCCGACAGCTATAGCAATCAGCCCCAGCATTTT	CASSSDSYSNQPQHF
.	TRBD1	TRBV9	TRBJ2-2	TGTGCCAGCAGCGTAGTAACAGGGGCCACCACCGGGGAGCTGTTTTTT	CASSVVTGATTGELFF
.	.	TRBV9	TRBJ1-2	TGTGCCAGCAGCGTAGCTCGGCAGGGGTCTGGCTACACCTTC	CASSVARQGSGYTF
.	.	TRBV6-2/TRBV6-3	TRBJ1-3	TGTGCCAGCAGTTACCCCCCGGGGGGGGCTGGAAACACCATATATTTT	CASSYPPGGAGNTIYF
.	.	TRBV3-1/TRBV3-2	TRBJ1-6	TGTGCCAGCAGCCAAGGGGACTCCGCACGTGTATTGACCCTCCACTTT	CASSQGDSARVLTLHF
.	.	TRBV5-4	TRBJ2-7	TGTGCCAGCAGCTCGTCGGGGAGGACCTACGAGCAGTACTTC	CASSSSGRTYEQYF
.	.	TRBV6-5	TRBJ2-7	TGTGCCAGCAGATTAGGACGGGGGAACTACGAGCAGTACTTC	CASRLGRGNYEQYF
many	TRBD1	TRBV13	TRBJ2-1	TGTGCCAGCAGATGGGGTGAAGGGGGCCCCACGCTGAACAATGAGCAGTTCTTC	CASRWGEGGPTLNNEQFF
.	TRBD1	TRBV7-9	TRBJ1-2	TGTGCCAGCAGATTTACCCCTGAACAGGGGGCAATTGGCTACACCTTC	CASRFTPEQGAIGYTF
.	TRBD2	TRBV5-4	TRBJ2-2	TGTGCCAGCAGCTTGGCCCTAGCGGGGAACACCGGGGAGCTGTTTTTT	CASSLALAGNTGELFF
.	.	TRBV15	TRBJ1-5	TGTGCCACCAGCACGGGGAGGGGCAATCAGCCCCAGCATTTT	CATSTGRGNQPQHF
.	.	TRBV6-2/TRBV6-3	TRBJ1-2	TGTGCCAGCAGTTACTCGATAAGATTCCAGAACTATGGCTACACCTTC	CASSYSIRFQNYGYTF